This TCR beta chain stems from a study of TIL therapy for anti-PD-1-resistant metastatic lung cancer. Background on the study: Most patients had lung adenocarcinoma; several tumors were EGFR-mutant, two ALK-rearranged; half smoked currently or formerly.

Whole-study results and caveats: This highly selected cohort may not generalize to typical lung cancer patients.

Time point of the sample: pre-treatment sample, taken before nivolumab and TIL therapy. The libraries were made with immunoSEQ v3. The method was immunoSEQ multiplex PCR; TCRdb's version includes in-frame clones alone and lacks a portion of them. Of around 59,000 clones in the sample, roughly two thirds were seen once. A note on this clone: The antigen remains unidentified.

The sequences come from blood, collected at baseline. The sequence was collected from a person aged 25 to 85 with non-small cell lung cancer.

The CDR3: CATTRQGRDNEQFF. Written as DNA, the CDR3 is TGTGCCACGACGCGACAGGGGAGGGACAATGAGCAGTTCTTC. The gene calls are TRBV25-1 and TRBJ2-1, with D perhaps matching TRBD1 (8 bases). Germline values: CDR1 MGHDK, CDR2 SYGVNS. The CDR3 is 14 amino acids. The V gene lost 10 bases and the J gene lost 5 bases, with 18 bases spanning the gap.